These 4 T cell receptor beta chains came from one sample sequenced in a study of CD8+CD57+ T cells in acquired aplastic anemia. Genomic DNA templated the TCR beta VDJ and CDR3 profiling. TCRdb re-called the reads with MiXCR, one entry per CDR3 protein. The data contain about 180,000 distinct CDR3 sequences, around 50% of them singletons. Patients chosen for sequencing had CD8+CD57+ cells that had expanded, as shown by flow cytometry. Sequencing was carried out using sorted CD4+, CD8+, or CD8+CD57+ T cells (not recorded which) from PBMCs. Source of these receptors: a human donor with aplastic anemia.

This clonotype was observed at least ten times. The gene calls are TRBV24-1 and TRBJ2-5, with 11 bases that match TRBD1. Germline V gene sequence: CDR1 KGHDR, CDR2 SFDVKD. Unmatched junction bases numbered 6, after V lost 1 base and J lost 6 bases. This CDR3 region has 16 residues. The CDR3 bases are TGTGCCACCAGTGATTTACGGACAGGGGGCGTGCAGACCCAGTACTTC. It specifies CATSDLRTGGVQTQYF.

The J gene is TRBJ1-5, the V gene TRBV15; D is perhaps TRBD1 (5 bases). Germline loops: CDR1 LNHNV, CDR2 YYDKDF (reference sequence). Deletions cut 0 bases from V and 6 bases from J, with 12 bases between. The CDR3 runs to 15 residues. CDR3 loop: CATSRDLGPFQPQHF. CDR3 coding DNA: TGTGCCACCAGCAGAGATTTGGGGCCTTTTCAGCCCCAGCATTTT.

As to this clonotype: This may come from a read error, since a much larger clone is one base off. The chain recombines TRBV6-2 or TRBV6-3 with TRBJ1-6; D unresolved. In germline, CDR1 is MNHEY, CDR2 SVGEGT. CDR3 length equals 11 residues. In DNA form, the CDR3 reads TGTGCCAGCAGTTACAATTCACCCCCCCACTTT. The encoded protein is CASSYNSPPHF.

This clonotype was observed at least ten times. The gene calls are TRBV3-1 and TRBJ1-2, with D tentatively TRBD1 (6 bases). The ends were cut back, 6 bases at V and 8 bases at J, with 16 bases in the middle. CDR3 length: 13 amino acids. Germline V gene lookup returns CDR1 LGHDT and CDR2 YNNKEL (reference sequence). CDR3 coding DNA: TGTGCCAGCAGGTACAGGGTAGATGGGGGCTACACCTTC. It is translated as CASRYRVDGGYTF. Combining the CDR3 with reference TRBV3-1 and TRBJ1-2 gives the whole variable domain DTAVSQTPKYLVTQMGNDKSIKCEQNLGHDTMYWYKQDSKKFLKIMFSYNNKELIINETVPNRFSPKSPDKAHLNLHINSLELGDSAVYFCASRYRVDGGYTFGSGTRLTVV.